This entry describes one TCR beta chain. Antigen: not known. Measured with immunoSEQ multiplex PCR; TCRdb has only the in-frame clones, and not every one. The sample shows 90,000 to 150,000 clones, roughly 87% of them seen only once. The data originate from a study of T cell responses to AZD1222 COVID-19 vaccine. Study findings and constraints: Clonal diversity was possibly underestimated, and white British individuals and females predominated among donors. Vaccine-associated CD4 TCRs ranged over spike, dominating at 160-218 and 743-854.

The receptor was isolated from an adult who received the AZD1222 COVID-19 vaccine. Sample: peripheral blood, taken 28 days after the second AZD1222 dose.

CDR3 DNA sequence: TGTGCCAGCAGCCCGAACCTTTATGCGTTAGGAAACACCATATATTTT. Its translation: CASSPNLYALGNTIYF. The chain has TRBV9 and TRBJ1-3, with no clear D. The germline CDR1 and CDR2 sequences are SGDLS and YYNGEE. This CDR3 has 16 amino acids. Trimming pared 4 bases from V and 4 bases from J, leaving 18 bases between.